The clone carrying this TCR beta chain was seen many times. The antigen is unknown. The CDR3 has 15 amino acids. Germline V lookup: CDR1 DFQATT, CDR2 SNEGSKA (reference sequence). The junction had 8 bases not matched to a gene; V was cut back by 0 bases and J by 5 bases. Molecules of cDNA were individually given unique molecular identifiers that were attached to them. MiXCR, run by TCRdb on the 5' RACE reads, gives a single entry per CDR3 protein. Here the sample spans 69,000 or so distinct CDR3 sequences, approximately 13% being singletons. This sample stems from a study of early T cells in non-severe SARS-CoV-2 infection. At the level of the study: Investigators sequenced bulk RNA drawn from unsorted whole blood, and chains remained unpaired.

Findings of the study overall: VDJdb-based matching was biased toward anti-spike CD8 responses and missed private and CD4 specificities.

The source is an adult who was a healthcare worker with PCR-confirmed SARS-CoV-2 infection or an uninfected control (not recorded which). The J gene is TRBJ1-1, the V gene TRBV20-1; 8 bases agree with TRBD1. The sequencing input was whole blood. CDR3 in amino acids: CSARDRQGWGTEAFF. CDR3 nucleotide sequence: TGCAGTGCTAGAGATCGACAGGGGTGGGGGACTGAAGCTTTCTTT.